This entry lists 28 T cell receptor beta chains sequenced from one sample in a study of TIL therapy for anti-PD-1-resistant metastatic lung cancer. As to time point: pre-treatment sample, taken before nivolumab and TIL therapy. Pleural nodules or supraclavicular lymph nodes made up most of the excised metastases sampled. This was the immunoSEQ v3 assay. Sequencing was performed with immunoSEQ multiplex PCR; in TCRdb, only in-frame clones are kept and a portion is missing. The repertoire holds roughly 26,000 clones, roughly 72% seen once, with approximately 7.3% in the top ten. The sample consisted of tumor tissue, taken at baseline. The origin of the receptors is a person between 30 and 79 years old with non-small cell lung cancer.

This sequence joins TRBV10-1 and TRBJ2-3, with 11 bases aligning to TRBD2. CDR1 WNHNN and CDR2 SYGVQD come from the germline V gene (reference sequence). The CDR3 loop spans 15 amino acids. Trimming removed 8 bases from V and 4 bases from J; junction bases left unmatched: 8. Here the CDR3 reads CASVSGGARADTQYF. In DNA, the CDR3 is TGCGCCAGCGTTAGCGGGGGGGCCAGGGCAGATACGCAGTATTTT.

The chain joins TRBV7-2 to TRBJ2-5; TRBD1 matches 7 bases. Germline V CDR1 and CDR2: SGHTA, FQGNSA. The CDR3 is 14 residues long. V shed 5 bases, J shed 1 base, and the junction held 4 bases outside the gene matches. CDR3 loop: CASSRTGVQETQYF. CDR3 DNA: TGTGCCAGCAGCAGGACAGGAGTCCAAGAGACCCAGTACTTC.

This clone turned up a few times. The chain combines TRBV10-3 with TRBJ2-7, with 10 bases lining up with TRBD1. J gave up 3 bases and V 10 bases, and 3 bases lay outside the gene matches. CDR1 is ENHRY and CDR2 is SYGVKD in the germline V gene. CDR3 length: 12 amino acids. The CDR3 DNA reads as TGTGCCACTAGGACAGGGGGCTACGAGCAGTACTTC. This sequence encodes CATRTGGYEQYF.

This clone was seen a single time. The rearrangement links TRBV7-2 to TRBJ1-5; the D gene is possibly TRBD1 (5 bases). The CDR3 totals 15 residues. CDR1 and CDR2 from the germline V gene are SGHTA and FQGNSA. V was shortened by 5 bases and J by 4 bases, with 15 bases between the two germline ends. CDR3 protein: CASSPTGLSNQPQHF. DNA for the CDR3: TGTGCCAGCAGCCCCACGGGGCTGAGTAATCAGCCCCAGCATTTT.

This clone was seen only once. The chain is built from TRBV6-5 and TRBJ1-1; D not resolved. V was trimmed by 7 bases and J by 1 base, leaving 7 bases between them. Per germline, CDR1 MNHEY and CDR2 SVGAGI. The CDR3 is 12 amino acids. CDR3 DNA: TGTGCCAGCATTAAGGGGAACACTGAAGCTTTCTTT. Residues: CASIKGNTEAFF.

This clone has just a few counts. The DNA for the CDR3 is TGCGCCAGCAGCCAAAACCCCGATGTGGGGGGCTACACCTTC. This encodes CASSQNPDVGGYTF. The chain uses TRBV5-1 and TRBJ1-2; D is undetermined. The germline gives CDR1 SGHRS, CDR2 YFSETQ. This CDR3 has 14 residues. The V gene lost 4 bases and the J gene lost 8 bases, with 18 bases spanning the gap.

This clone has more than one count but fewer than ten. The chain joins TRBV9 to TRBJ2-7; D gene ambiguous. The CDR3 length is 17 residues. V gave up 1 base and J gave up 3 bases, with 20 bases separating them. CDR1 is SGDLS and CDR2 is YYNGEE in the germline V gene. The CDR3 DNA sequence: TGTGCCAGCAGCGTATATGACCTTCCAGGTACCCTCTACGAGCAGTACTTC. As protein: CASSVYDLPGTLYEQYF.

The chain carries TRBV5-1 and TRBJ1-2; 7 bases are shared with TRBD1. Trimming removed 1 base from V and 2 bases from J; junction bases left unmatched: 5. Germline V gene lookup returns CDR1 SGHRS and CDR2 YFSETQ. The length of the CDR3 is 15 residues. This CDR3 reads CASSLMNRGNYGYTF. In DNA form, the CDR3 reads TGCGCCAGCAGCTTGATGAACAGGGGAAACTATGGCTACACCTTC.

A few counts support this clone. The genes are TRBV7-2 and TRBJ2-2; 8 bases map to TRBD2. V was pared by 1 base and J by 4 bases, with 8 bases of the junction left unmatched. Per the germline V gene, CDR1 is SGHTA and CDR2 is FQGNSA. CDR3 length: 17 residues. The CDR3 region has the DNA TGTGCCAGCAGCTTAGTCGGACTAGCCTCAGGCACCGGGGAGCTGTTTTTT. Translation gives CASSLVGLASGTGELFF. Full variable domain (remainder filled in from reference TRBV7-2 and TRBJ2-2): GAGVSQSPSNKVTEKGKDVELRCDPISGHTALYWYRQSLGQGLEFLIYFQGNSAPDKSGLPSDRFSAERTGGSVSTLTIQRTQQEDSAVYLCASSLVGLASGTGELFFGEGSRLTVL.

This chain connects TRBV2 to TRBJ2-7; tentative D call: TRBD2 (6 bases). This CDR3 has 15 amino acids. V was pared by 4 bases and J by 0 bases, with 13 bases between. CDR1 and CDR2 (germline): SNHLY, FYNNEI. The CDR3 sequence: CASSGRGTISYEQYF. CDR3 in DNA: TGTGCCAGCAGTGGGCGGGGCACTATCTCCTACGAGCAGTACTTC.

This rearrangement joins TRBV4-3 to TRBJ1-1, with 9 positions matching TRBD1. This CDR3 spans 16 amino acids. V trimming: 2 bases; J trimming: 1 base; junction bases outside the gene matches: 5. Per the germline V gene, CDR1 is LGHNA and CDR2 is YSLEER. CDR3: CASSQRDRAPNTEAFF. In nucleotides, the CDR3 is TGCGCCAGCAGCCAAAGGGACAGGGCGCCGAACACTGAAGCTTTCTTT.

V and J are TRBV5-6 and TRBJ1-3; the D is unclear. Trimming left V 4 bases short and J 0 bases short, with 11 bases between. The germline V gene has CDR1 SGHDT and CDR2 YYEEEE. The CDR3 totals 15 residues. The CDR3 DNA is TGTGCCAGCAGCAGAAGGGAGACCTCTGGAAACACCATATATTTT. Its protein product is CASSRRETSGNTIYF.

The V gene is TRBV16, the J gene TRBJ2-1; 9 nucleotides align to TRBD2. CDR3 length: 15 residues. Germline V CDR1 and CDR2: KGHSY, FQNENV. The V gene end was trimmed by 2 bases and the J gene end by 5 bases; junction bases not matched to a gene: 4. The DNA of the CDR3 is TGTGCCAGCAGCCAACAGAGACTAGCGGACAATGAGCAGTTCTTC. It yields the protein CASSQQRLADNEQFF.

The V call is TRBV11-3, the J call TRBJ1-2; 9 bases fit TRBD1. After removal of 3 bases from V and 0 bases from J, the junction contained 8 bases not matched to a gene. Germline lookup yields CDR1 SGHNT and CDR2 YENEEA. The CDR3 contains 17 residues. The CDR3 sequence: CASSLGDRVNPNYGYTF. The CDR3 region has the DNA TGTGCCAGCAGCTTGGGGGACAGGGTAAACCCTAACTATGGCTACACCTTC.

The chain links TRBV18 to TRBJ1-6; 8 bases match TRBD1. The CDR3 runs 16 residues. Germline trimming cut 3 bases from V and 3 bases from J; bases unmatched to any gene: 4. Germline CDR1 and CDR2: KGHSH and LQKENI. CDR3 bases: TGTGCCAGCTCACCTCGGGGACAGGACTATAATTCACCCCTCCACTTT. Amino acid sequence: CASSPRGQDYNSPLHF.

The CDR3 DNA follows: TGTGCCAGTAGTTTGCCGGGACAGGCCTTCTACGAGCAGTACTTC. Its translation: CASSLPGQAFYEQYF. The J gene is TRBJ2-7, the V gene TRBV19; 8 nucleotides match TRBD1. Trimming took 5 bases from V and 3 from J; bases not matched to a gene: 9. Germline CDR1 is LNHDA and CDR2 is SQIVND (reference sequence). The CDR3 has 15 residues.

V usage is TRBV30 and J usage is TRBJ2-1; 7 bases fit TRBD2. With 0 bases clipped from V and 1 base from J, the junction kept 6 bases outside the gene matches. The CDR3 is made up of 16 amino acids. CDR1 and CDR2 (germline): GTSNPN, SVGIG (reference sequence). The CDR3 nucleotides read TGTGCCTGGAGTGTCTCTGGGGGGGTGTCCTACAATGAGCAGTTCTTC. Amino acid sequence: CAWSVSGGVSYNEQFF.

This clone turned up a few times. Other DNA sequences within the sample encode an identical CDR3. V is TRBV29-1 and J is TRBJ1-2; 9 bases agree with TRBD1. The trim removed 7 bases at V and 3 bases at J, leaving 3 bases unmatched. In germline, CDR1 is SQVTM, CDR2 ANQGSEA. This CDR3 contains 12 residues. The CDR3 sequence: CSGGQGDYGYTF. In DNA, the CDR3 is TGCAGCGGGGGACAGGGCGACTATGGCTACACCTTC.

This clone was observed a handful of times. The chain has TRBV18 and TRBJ2-3, with D unresolved. Per the germline V gene, CDR1 is KGHSH and CDR2 is LQKENI. CDR3 size: 12 residues. Trimming removed 2 bases from V and 6 bases from J, with 6 bases in between. The CDR3 reads CASSPGKDTQYF. CDR3 sequence (DNA): TGTGCCAGCTCACCAGGGAAGGATACGCAGTATTTT.

This rearrangement joins TRBV6-5 to TRBJ1-1; unclear D gene. Trimming took 6 bases from V and 1 from J, leaving 15 bases between them. Germline CDR1 MNHEY, CDR2 SVGAGI. This CDR3 region has 15 residues. CDR3 residues: CASSIIGSSNTEAFF. DNA of the CDR3: TGTGCCAGCAGCATAATCGGGAGTTCGAACACTGAAGCTTTCTTT.

The chain joins TRBV6-6 to TRBJ2-7, with a tentative D call TRBD2 (5 bases). The ends were cut back, 7 bases at V and 1 base at J, with 14 bases in the middle. The CDR3 contains 14 residues. Germline values: CDR1 MNHNY, CDR2 SVGAGI (reference sequence). This CDR3 is CASTSPGKSYEQYF. The CDR3 DNA reads TGTGCCAGCACCTCTCCGGGGAAGTCCTACGAGCAGTACTTC.

This chain connects TRBV7-9 to TRBJ2-5, with D unresolved. The CDR3 has 16 amino acids. Germline CDR1 and CDR2: SEHNR and FQNEAQ (reference sequence). V was pared by 6 bases and J by 3 bases, with 20 bases between. The CDR3 DNA reads TGTGCCAGCAGTGGCGTGTCCCGGAGCATTGAAGAGACCCAGTACTTC. The encoded protein is CASSGVSRSIEETQYF. Full variable domain (missing parts from reference TRBV7-9 and TRBJ2-5): DTGVSQNPRHKITKRGQNVTFRCDPISEHNRLYWYRQTLGQGPEFLTYFQNEAQLEKSRLLSDRFSAERPKGSFSTLEIQRTEQGDSAMYLCASSGVSRSIEETQYFGPGTRLLVL.

The V gene is TRBV4-1, the J gene TRBJ1-3; 8 bases are a match to TRBD1. V shed 3 bases and J 1 base; nucleotides not matched to a gene: 8. This CDR3 spans 17 amino acids. Germline V CDR1 and CDR2: MGHRA, YSYEKL. The CDR3 coding sequence is TGCGCCAGCAGCCAGGACACAACAGGGGGATCTGGAAACACCATATATTTT. Translation: CASSQDTTGGSGNTIYF.

This chain links TRBV6-5 with TRBJ1-3; no reliable D call. CDR3 size: 15 residues. Germline-derived CDR1 and CDR2 are MNHEY and SVGAGI. Trimming shortened V by 5 bases and J by 4 bases, and 15 bases separated the two germline ends. CDR3 residues: CASSATLAEGNTIYF. CDR3 sequence (DNA): TGTGCCAGCAGTGCAACTTTGGCGGAAGGAAACACCATATATTTT.

The chain employs TRBV5-4 and TRBJ1-2, with D possibly being TRBD1 (5 bases). Germline V gene lookup returns CDR1 SGHNT and CDR2 YYREEE (reference sequence). V was trimmed by 3 bases and J by 3 bases, leaving 15 bases between them. The CDR3 is 15 residues long. The CDR3 DNA reads as TGTGCCAGCAGCTCTTTACTTCAGGGCTACTATGGCTACACCTTC. This sequence encodes CASSSLLQGYYGYTF.

The chain recombines TRBV27 with TRBJ2-1, with TRBD1 matching over 8 bases. The CDR3 has 14 amino acids. CDR1 is MNHEY, CDR2 SMNVEV, per germline (reference sequence). V was clipped by 8 bases and J by 1 base; unmatched bases: 4. CDR3 residues: CASLQGGSYNEQFF. The CDR3 DNA follows: TGTGCCAGCTTACAGGGGGGATCCTACAATGAGCAGTTCTTC.

This chain links TRBV7-2 with TRBJ2-1; TRBD1 or TRBD2 may be the D gene (5 bases each). Trimming pared 5 bases from V and 8 bases from J, leaving 16 bases between. The germline V gene encodes CDR1 SGHTA and CDR2 FQGNSA. CDR3 size: 14 residues. The CDR3: CASSRGPSRDEQFF. Written as DNA, the CDR3 is TGTGCCAGCAGCCGGGGACCCAGCCGGGATGAGCAGTTCTTC.

V is TRBV7-9 and J is TRBJ1-6; D may be TRBD1 (5 bases). The V end lost 7 bases, the J end lost 5 bases, and 12 bases lay between the germline ends. Germline V gives CDR1 SEHNR, CDR2 FQNEAQ (reference sequence). This CDR3 comprises 14 residues. The CDR3 protein is CASTQGRNNSPLHF. For the CDR3, the DNA is TGTGCCAGCACCCAGGGCAGAAATAATTCACCCCTCCACTTT.